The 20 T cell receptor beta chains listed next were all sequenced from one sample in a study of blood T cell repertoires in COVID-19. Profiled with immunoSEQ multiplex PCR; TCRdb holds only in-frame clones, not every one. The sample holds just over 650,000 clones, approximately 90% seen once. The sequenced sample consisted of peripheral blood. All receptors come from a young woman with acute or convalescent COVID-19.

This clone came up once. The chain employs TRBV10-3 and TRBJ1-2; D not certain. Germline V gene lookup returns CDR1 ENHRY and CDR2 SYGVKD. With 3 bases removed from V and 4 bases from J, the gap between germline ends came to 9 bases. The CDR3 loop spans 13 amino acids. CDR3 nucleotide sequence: TGTGCCATCAGTGATGGCAAAACCTATGGCTACACCTTC. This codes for CAISDGKTYGYTF.

This CDR3 reads CSAGVNTQYF. CDR3 sequence (DNA): TGCAGTGCCGGTGTTAATACGCAGTATTTT. The V gene is TRBV20-1, the J gene TRBJ2-3, with no clear D. CDR3 length: 10 residues. CDR1 and CDR2 (germline): DFQATT, SNEGSKA (reference sequence). V lost 6 bases and J lost 7, with 8 bases in between.

As DNA, the CDR3 is TGTGCCAGCAGCTTAAGGGAGAGCGCCGGGGAGCTGTTTTTT. As protein: CASSLRESAGELFF. The V gene is TRBV7-9, the J gene TRBJ2-2, with D possibly matching TRBD2 (5 bases). There are 14 residues in the CDR3. From germline, CDR1 is SEHNR and CDR2 FQNEAQ (reference sequence). V shed 2 bases and J shed 6 bases, with 10 bases lying between them.

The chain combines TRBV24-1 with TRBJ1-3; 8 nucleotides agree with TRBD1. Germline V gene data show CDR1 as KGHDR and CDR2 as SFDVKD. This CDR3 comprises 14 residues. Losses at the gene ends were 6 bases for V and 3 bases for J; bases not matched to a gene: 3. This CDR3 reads CATSPTGDGNTIYF. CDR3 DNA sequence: TGTGCCACCAGTCCGACAGGGGATGGAAACACCATATATTTT.

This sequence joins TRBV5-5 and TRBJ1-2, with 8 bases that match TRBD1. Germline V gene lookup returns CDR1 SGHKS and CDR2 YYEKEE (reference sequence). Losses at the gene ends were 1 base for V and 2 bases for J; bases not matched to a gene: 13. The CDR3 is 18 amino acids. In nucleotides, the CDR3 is TGTGCCAGCAGCTTGAGGGCAGGGGGCGCTTCCCACAACTATGGCTACACCTTC. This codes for CASSLRAGGASHNYGYTF.

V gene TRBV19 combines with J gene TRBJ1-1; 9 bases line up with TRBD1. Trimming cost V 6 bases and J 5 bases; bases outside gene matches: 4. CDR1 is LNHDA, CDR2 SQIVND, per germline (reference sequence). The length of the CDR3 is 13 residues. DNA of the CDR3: TGTGCCAGTAGAACAGGGGGCATGACTGAAGCTTTCTTT. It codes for CASRTGGMTEAFF.

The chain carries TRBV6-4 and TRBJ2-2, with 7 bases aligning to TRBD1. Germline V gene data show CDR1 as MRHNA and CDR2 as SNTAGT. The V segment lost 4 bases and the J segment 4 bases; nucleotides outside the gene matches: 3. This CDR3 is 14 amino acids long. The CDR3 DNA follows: TGTGCCAGCAGTGTGGCAGGGGGCACCGGGGAGCTGTTTTTT. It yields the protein CASSVAGGTGELFF.

The CDR3 DNA reads TGTGCCAGCAGTCCTGGACTGTCCTGGTACGAGCAGTACTTC. Translating gives CASSPGLSWYEQYF. The rearrangement joins TRBV27 to TRBJ2-7; a possible D gene is TRBD2 (5 bases). Per germline, CDR1 MNHEY and CDR2 SMNVEV (reference sequence). The CDR3 is 14 amino acids. Trimming took off 5 bases at V and 4 bases at J, with 15 bases between the two ends.

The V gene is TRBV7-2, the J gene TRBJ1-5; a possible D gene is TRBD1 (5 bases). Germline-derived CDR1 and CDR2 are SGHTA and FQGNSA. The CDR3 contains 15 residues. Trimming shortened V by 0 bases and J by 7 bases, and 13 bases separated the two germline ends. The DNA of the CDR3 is TGTGCCAGCAGCTTAGCGGCAGGGCTCGAGCAGCCCCAGCATTTT. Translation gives CASSLAAGLEQPQHF.

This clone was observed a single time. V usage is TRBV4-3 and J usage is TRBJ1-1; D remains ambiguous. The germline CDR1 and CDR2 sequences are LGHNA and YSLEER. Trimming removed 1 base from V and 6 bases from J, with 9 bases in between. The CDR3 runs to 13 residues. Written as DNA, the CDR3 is TGCGCCAGCAGCCAAGTGGTGAGGTCTGAAGCTTTCTTT. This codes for CASSQVVRSEAFF.

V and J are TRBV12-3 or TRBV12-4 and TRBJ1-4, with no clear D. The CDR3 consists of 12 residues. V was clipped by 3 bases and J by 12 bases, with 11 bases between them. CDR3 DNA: TGTGCCAGCAGTTTGGGAGGTGGGGAACTGTTTTTT. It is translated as CASSLGGGELFF.

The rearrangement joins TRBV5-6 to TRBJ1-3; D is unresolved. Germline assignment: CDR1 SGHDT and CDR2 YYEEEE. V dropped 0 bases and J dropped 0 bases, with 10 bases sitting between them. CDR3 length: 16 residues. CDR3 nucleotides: TGTGCCAGCAGCTTGGTAACTGAATACTCTGGAAACACCATATATTTT. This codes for CASSLVTEYSGNTIYF.

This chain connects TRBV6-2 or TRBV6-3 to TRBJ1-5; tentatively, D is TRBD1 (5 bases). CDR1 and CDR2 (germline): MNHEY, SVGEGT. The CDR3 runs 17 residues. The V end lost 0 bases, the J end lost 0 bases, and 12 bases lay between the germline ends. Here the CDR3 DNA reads TGTGCCAGCAGTTACTCACCAGGGAAGGTTAGCAATCAGCCCCAGCATTTT. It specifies CASSYSPGKVSNQPQHF.

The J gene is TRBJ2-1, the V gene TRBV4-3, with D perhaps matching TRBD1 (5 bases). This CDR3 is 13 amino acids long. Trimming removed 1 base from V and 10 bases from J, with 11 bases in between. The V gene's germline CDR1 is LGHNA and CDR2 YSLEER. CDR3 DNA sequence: TGCGCCAGCAGCCAAGTCAGGGCCGAGGAGCAGTTCTTC. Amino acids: CASSQVRAEEQFF.

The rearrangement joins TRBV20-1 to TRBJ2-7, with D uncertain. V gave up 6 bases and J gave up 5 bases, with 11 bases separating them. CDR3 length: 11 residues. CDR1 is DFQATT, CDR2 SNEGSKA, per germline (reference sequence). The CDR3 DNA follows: TGCAGTGCCCGTCGAGGTAACGAGCAGTACTTC. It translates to CSARRGNEQYF.

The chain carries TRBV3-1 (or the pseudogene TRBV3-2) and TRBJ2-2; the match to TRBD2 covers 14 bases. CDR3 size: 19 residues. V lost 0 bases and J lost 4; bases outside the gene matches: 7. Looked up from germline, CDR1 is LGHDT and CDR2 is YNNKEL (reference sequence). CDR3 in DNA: TGTGCCAGCAGCCAAGAAAAGCCCGGGACTAGCGGGGGCACCGGGGAGCTGTTTTTT. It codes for CASSQEKPGTSGGTGELFF.

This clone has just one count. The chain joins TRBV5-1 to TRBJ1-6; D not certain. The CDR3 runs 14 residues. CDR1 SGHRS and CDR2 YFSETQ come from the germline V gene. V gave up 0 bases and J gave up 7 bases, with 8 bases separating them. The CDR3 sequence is CASSLAGPNSPLHF. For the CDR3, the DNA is TGCGCCAGCAGCTTGGCAGGTCCAAATTCACCCCTCCACTTT.

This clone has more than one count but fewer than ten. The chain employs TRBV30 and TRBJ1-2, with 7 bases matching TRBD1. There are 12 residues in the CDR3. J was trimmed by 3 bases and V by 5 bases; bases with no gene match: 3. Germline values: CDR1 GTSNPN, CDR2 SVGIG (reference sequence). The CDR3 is CAWGQEDYGYTF. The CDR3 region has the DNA TGTGCCTGGGGACAGGAGGACTATGGCTACACCTTC.

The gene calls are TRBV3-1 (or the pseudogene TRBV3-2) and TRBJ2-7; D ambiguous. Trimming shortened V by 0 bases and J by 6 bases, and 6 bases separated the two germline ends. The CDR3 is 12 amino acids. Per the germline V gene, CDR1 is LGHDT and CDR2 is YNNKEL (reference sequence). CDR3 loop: CASSQDAAEQYF. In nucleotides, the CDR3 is TGTGCCAGCAGCCAAGATGCGGCCGAGCAGTACTTC.

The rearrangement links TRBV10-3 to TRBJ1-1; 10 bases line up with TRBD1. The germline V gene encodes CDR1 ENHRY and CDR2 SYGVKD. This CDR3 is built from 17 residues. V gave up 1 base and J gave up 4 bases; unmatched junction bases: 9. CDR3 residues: CAISELGTGEWGTEAFF. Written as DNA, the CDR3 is TGTGCCATCAGTGAGTTAGGGACAGGGGAGTGGGGCACTGAAGCTTTCTTT.